This TCR beta chain came from a study of cytomegalovirus exposure and HLA in healthy donors. General study results and limits: It was reportedly the case that the classifier diagnosed cytomegalovirus status with high specificity and sensitivity. A missense variant in DCLRE1C was later tied to TCR beta V- and J-gene trimming. Some public TCRs appeared in many individuals, while most sequences were rare.

The PCR had 60 Vbeta and 13 Jbeta primers. Clones were sequenced by immunoSEQ multiplex PCR, and TCRdb holds only the in-frame ones, with some missing. The data show fewer than 120,000 clones, roughly 80% seen once. A few counts support this clone. Its antigen is not known. The sample comprised PBMCs. The TCR comes from a woman aged 25 to 45 in good health and CMV-seronegative.

CDR3 coding DNA: TGCGCCAGCAGCCCGGACCCGGGTAGACGGACTAACGAGCAGTACTTC. It is translated as CASSPDPGRRTNEQYF. This chain joins TRBV5-1 and TRBJ2-7; maybe TRBD2 (6 bases). The germline V gene has CDR1 SGHRS and CDR2 YFSETQ. The CDR3 extends over 16 amino acids. Between the trimmed V and J ends, which lost 4 bases and 5 bases, there was a span of 22 bases. The variable domain in full, with the rest retrieved from reference TRBV5-1 and TRBJ2-7, is KAGVTQTPRYLIKTRGQQVTLSCSPISGHRSVSWYQQTPGQGLQFLFEYFSETQRNKGNFPGRFSGRQFSNSRSEMNVSTLELGDSALYLCASSPDPGRRTNEQYFGPGTRLTVT.